This section outlines one T cell receptor (beta chain) sequence together with its context. Its antigen remains unidentified. This sample was taken from a study of beta chain features in type 1 diabetes. Study conclusions and caveats: Cells with high TCR expression could be over-represented when cDNA is sequenced. A moderate, significant TCRB CDR3 shortening appeared in type 1 diabetes across four CD4+ subsets.

The CDR3 is 15 residues long. Trimming at V came to 8 bases and at J to 5 bases, leaving 14 bases not matched to a gene. Germline lookup yields CDR1 MRHNA and CDR2 SNTAGT. The authors reverse transcribed all of the isolated RNA, so sequencing captured expressed TCRB transcripts. Repertoires were generated with immunoSEQ multiplex PCR, while TCRdb's copy carries only in-frame clones and drops some. The table includes roughly 240,000 clones, approximately 25% detected once. This clonotype originated in a woman aged 25-40 years with type 1 diabetes. Sequencing was performed on naive CD4+ T cells from blood. The rearrangement joins TRBV6-4 to TRBJ2-5, with 7 bases fitting TRBD2. In DNA, the CDR3 is TGTGCCAGCTCCGGGACTACCTACCATCCCGAGACCCAGTACTTC. This codes for CASSGTTYHPETQYF.